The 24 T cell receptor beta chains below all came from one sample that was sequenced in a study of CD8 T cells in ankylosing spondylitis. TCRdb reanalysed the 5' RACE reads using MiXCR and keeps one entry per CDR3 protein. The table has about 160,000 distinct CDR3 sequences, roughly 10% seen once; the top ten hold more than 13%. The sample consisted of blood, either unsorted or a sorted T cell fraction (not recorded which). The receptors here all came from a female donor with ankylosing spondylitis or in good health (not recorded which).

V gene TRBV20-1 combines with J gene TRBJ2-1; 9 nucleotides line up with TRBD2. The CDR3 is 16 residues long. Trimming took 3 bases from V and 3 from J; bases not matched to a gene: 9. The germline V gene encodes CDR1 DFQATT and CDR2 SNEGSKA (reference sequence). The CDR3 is CSARETRLAVYNEQFF. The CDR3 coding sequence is TGCAGTGCTAGGGAAACCCGACTAGCGGTCTACAATGAGCAGTTCTTC.

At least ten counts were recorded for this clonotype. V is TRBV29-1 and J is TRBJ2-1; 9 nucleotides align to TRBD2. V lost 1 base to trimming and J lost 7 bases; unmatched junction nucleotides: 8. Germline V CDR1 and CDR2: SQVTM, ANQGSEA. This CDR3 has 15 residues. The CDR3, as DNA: TGCAGCGTTGAAGGGCTACTAGCGGGCTTAAATGAGCAGTTCTTC. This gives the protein CSVEGLLAGLNEQFF.

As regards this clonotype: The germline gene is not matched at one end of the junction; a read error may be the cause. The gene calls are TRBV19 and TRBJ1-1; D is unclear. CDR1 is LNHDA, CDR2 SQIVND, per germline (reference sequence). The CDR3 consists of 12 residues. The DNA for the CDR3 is TGTGCCAGTAGTATCCTGAACACTGAAACTTTCTTT. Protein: CASSILNTETFF.

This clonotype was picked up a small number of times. CDR3: CASRDSVLDYGYTF. The CDR3 DNA follows: TGTGCCAGCAGGGACAGCGTCCTTGATTATGGCTACACCTTC. This chain uses TRBV2 with TRBJ1-2, with D possibly matching TRBD1 (6 bases). CDR3 length: 14 amino acids. V lost 6 bases and J lost 5, with 16 bases in between. Germline CDR1 is SNHLY and CDR2 is FYNNEI.

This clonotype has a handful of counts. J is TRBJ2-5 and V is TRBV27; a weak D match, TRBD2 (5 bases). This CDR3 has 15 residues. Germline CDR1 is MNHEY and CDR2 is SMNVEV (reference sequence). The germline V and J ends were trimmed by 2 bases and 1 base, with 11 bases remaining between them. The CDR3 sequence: CASSLRLGAQETQYF. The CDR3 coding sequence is TGTGCCAGCAGTTTAAGGTTGGGAGCCCAAGAGACCCAGTACTTC.

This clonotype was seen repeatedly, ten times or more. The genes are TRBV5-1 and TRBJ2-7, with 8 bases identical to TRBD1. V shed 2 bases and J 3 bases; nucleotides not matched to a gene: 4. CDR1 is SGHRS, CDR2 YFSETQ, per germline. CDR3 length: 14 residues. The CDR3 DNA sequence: TGCGCCAGCAGCTTACGGACAGGGATCTACGAGCAGTACTTC. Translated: CASSLRTGIYEQYF.

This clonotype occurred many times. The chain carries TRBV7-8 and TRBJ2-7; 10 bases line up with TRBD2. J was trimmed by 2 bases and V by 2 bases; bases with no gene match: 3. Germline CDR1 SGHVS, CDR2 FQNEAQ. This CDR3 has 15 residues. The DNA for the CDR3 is TGTGCCAGCAGCTTACAACTAGCGGGAACCTACGAGCAGTACTTC. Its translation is CASSLQLAGTYEQYF.

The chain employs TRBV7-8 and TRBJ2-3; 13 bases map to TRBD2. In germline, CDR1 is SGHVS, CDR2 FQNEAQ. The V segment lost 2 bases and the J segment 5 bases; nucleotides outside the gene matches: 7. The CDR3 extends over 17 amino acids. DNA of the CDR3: TGTGCCAGCAGCTTAAGGGCACGGACTAGCGGGAGAGATACGCAGTATTTT. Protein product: CASSLRARTSGRDTQYF.

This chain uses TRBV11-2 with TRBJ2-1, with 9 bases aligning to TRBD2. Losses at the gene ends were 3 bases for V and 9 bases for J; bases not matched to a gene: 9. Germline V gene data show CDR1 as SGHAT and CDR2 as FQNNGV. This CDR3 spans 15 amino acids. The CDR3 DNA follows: TGTGCCAGCAGCTTGATAGCGGGGGTAGGTGGTGAGCAGTTCTTC. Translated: CASSLIAGVGGEQFF.

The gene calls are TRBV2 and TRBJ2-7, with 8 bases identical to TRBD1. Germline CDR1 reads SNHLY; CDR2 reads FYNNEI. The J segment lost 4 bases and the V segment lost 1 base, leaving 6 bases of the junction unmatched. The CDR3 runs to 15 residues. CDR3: CASSEEGQVRYEQYF. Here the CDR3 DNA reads TGTGCCAGCAGTGAAGAGGGACAGGTTAGATACGAGCAGTACTTC.

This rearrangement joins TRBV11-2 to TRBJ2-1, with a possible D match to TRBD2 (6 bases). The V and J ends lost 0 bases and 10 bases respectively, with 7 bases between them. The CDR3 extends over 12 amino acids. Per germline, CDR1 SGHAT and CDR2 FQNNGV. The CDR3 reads CASSLDAGEQFF. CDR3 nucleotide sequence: TGTGCCAGCAGCTTAGATGCGGGGGAGCAGTTCTTC.

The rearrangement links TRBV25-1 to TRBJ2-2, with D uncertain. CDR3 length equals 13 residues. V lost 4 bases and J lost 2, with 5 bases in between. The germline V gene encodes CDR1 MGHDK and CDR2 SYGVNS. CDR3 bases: TGTGCCAGCAGTGCACTTAACACCGGGGAGCTGTTTTTT. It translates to CASSALNTGELFF.

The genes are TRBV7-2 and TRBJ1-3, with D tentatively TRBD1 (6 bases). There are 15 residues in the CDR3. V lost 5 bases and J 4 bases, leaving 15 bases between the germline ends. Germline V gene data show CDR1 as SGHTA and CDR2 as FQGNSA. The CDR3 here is CASSPGAGWGNTIYF. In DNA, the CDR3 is TGTGCCAGCAGCCCGGGGGCGGGATGGGGAAACACCATATATTTT.

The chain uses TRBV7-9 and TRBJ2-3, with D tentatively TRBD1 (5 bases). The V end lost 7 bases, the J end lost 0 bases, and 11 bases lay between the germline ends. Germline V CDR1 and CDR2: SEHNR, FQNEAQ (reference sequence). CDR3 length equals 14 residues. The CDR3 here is CASIIDRSTDTQYF. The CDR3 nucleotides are TGTGCCAGCATTATCGACAGAAGCACAGATACGCAGTATTTT.

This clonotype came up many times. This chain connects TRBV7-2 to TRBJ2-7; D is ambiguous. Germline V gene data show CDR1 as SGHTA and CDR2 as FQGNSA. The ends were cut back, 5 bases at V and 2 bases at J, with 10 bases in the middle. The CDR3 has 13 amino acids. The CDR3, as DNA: TGTGCCAGCAGCGTGGACGTAGCCTACGAGCAGTACTTC. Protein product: CASSVDVAYEQYF.

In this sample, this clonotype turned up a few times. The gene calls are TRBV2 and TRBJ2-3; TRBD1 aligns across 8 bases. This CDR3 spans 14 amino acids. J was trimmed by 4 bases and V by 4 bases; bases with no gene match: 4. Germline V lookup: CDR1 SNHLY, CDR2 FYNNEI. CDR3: CASSVQGAADTQYF. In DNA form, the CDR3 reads TGTGCCAGCAGTGTTCAGGGGGCTGCAGATACGCAGTATTTT.

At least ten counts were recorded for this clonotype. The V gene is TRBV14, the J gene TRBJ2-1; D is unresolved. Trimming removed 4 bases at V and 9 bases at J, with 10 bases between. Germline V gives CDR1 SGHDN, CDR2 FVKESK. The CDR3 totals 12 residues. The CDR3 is CASSPTSAEQFF. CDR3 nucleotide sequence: TGTGCCAGCAGCCCCACCTCGGCTGAGCAGTTCTTC.

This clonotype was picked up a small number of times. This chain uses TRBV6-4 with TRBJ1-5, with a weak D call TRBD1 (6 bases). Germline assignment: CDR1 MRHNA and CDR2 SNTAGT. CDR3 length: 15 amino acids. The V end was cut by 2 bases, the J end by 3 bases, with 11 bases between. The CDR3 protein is CASSDEGDHNQPQHF. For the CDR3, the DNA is TGTGCCAGCAGTGACGAGGGGGATCACAATCAGCCCCAGCATTTT.

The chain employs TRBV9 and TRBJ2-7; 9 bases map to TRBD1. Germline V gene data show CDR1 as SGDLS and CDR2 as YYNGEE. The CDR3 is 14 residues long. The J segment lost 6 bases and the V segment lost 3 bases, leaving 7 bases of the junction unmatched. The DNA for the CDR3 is TGTGCCAGCAGCGCCCGGGACAGGGAGGGCGAGCAGTACTTC. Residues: CASSARDREGEQYF.

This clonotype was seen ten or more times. The CDR3 spells CASSLGADREAFF. The CDR3, as DNA: TGTGCCAGCAGCTTAGGGGCCGACCGGGAGGCTTTCTTT. The gene calls are TRBV7-9 and TRBJ1-1; D is ambiguous. Germline CDR1 reads SEHNR; CDR2 reads FQNEAQ (reference sequence). The CDR3 totals 13 residues. Between the trimmed V and J ends, which lost 1 base and 11 bases, there was a span of 14 bases.

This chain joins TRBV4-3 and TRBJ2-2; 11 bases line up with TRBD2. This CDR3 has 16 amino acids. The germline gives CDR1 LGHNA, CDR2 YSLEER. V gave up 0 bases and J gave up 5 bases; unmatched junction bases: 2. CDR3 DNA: TGCGCCAGCAGCCAAGAGGGACTAGCGGCGACCGGGGAGCTGTTTTTT. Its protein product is CASSQEGLAATGELFF.

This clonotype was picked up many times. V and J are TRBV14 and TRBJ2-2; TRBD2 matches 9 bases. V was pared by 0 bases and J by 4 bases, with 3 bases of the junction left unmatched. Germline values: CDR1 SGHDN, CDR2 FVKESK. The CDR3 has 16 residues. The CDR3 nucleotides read TGTGCCAGCAGCCAAGACGCGGGAGGGCTCACCGGGGAGCTGTTTTTT. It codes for CASSQDAGGLTGELFF.

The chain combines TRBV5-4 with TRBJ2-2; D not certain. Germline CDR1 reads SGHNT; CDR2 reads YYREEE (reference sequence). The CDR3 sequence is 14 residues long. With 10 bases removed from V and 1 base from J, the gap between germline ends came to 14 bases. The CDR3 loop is CALSLPENTGELFF. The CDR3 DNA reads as TGTGCCCTCTCCCTCCCGGAGAACACCGGGGAGCTGTTTTTT.

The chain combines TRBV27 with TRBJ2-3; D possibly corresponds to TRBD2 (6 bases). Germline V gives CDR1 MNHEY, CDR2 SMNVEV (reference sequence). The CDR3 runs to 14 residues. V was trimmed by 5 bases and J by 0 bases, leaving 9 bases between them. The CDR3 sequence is CASSTLASTDTQYF. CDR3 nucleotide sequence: TGTGCCAGCAGTACTCTAGCGAGCACAGATACGCAGTATTTT.